The 32 T cell receptor beta chains listed next were all sequenced from one sample in a study of blood T cell repertoires in COVID-19. Using immunoSEQ multiplex PCR, the repertoire was profiled, and TCRdb retains in-frame clones only, with some absent. Altogether approximately 130,000 clones are present, roughly 90% being singletons, with the ten largest covering roughly 7.6%. The sequenced sample consisted of peripheral blood. The receptors come from a man between 50 and 59 years old with acute or convalescent COVID-19.

The chain combines TRBV11-2 with TRBJ1-6; no clear D gene. V was trimmed by 5 bases and J by 3 bases, leaving 8 bases between them. In germline, CDR1 is SGHAT, CDR2 FQNNGV. This CDR3 region has 14 residues. CDR3: CASSAGSYNSPLHF. CDR3 nucleotides: TGTGCCAGCAGCGCGGGGAGCTATAATTCACCCCTCCACTTT.

This clone appeared a few times. This chain links TRBV6-2 or TRBV6-3 with TRBJ1-5; D remains ambiguous. CDR1 is MNHEY and CDR2 is SVGEGT in the germline V gene. CDR3 length: 13 amino acids. Trimming stripped 0 bases from V and 3 bases from J, with 3 bases between. The chain's CDR3 is CASSYSYNQPQHF. CDR3 nucleotides: TGTGCCAGCAGTTACTCATACAATCAGCCCCAGCATTTT.

V is TRBV25-1 and J is TRBJ2-7; TRBD2 matches at 7 bases. The CDR3 is 15 residues long. Germline V lookup: CDR1 MGHDK, CDR2 SYGVNS. Trimming took 10 bases from V and 2 from J; bases not matched to a gene: 14. CDR3 in DNA: TGTGCCACCCTAAGAGGAGCGGGAACCCCCTACGAGCAGTACTTC. It translates to CATLRGAGTPYEQYF.

This chain uses TRBV6-1 with TRBJ2-7, with 8 bases matching TRBD1. V lost 2 bases to trimming and J lost 5 bases; unmatched junction nucleotides: 5. Germline lookup yields CDR1 MNHNS and CDR2 SASEGT. The CDR3 covers 14 residues. The CDR3 loop reads CASSERYRGNEQYF. The CDR3, as DNA: TGTGCCAGCAGTGAAAGGTACAGGGGGAACGAGCAGTACTTC.

The rearrangement links TRBV6-2 or TRBV6-3 to TRBJ2-3, with 7 bases that match TRBD1. The J segment lost 0 bases and the V segment lost 5 bases, leaving 2 bases of the junction unmatched. The CDR3 has 14 residues. CDR1 and CDR2 (germline): MNHEY, SVGEGT. CDR3 nucleotide sequence: TGTGCCAGCAGTGGACAGGCTAGCACAGATACGCAGTATTTT. Translation: CASSGQASTDTQYF.

The V call is TRBV27, the J call TRBJ2-1, with 7 bases aligning to TRBD2. Unmatched junction bases numbered 4, after V lost 5 bases and J lost 0 bases. This CDR3 has 15 residues. Germline values: CDR1 MNHEY, CDR2 SMNVEV (reference sequence). CDR3: CASSALADSYNEQFF. The CDR3 nucleotides read TGTGCCAGCAGTGCGCTAGCGGACTCCTACAATGAGCAGTTCTTC.

The chain recombines TRBV24-1 with TRBJ2-7, with 7 bases identical to TRBD2. The CDR3 is 17 residues long. J gave up 6 bases and V 3 bases, and 16 bases lay outside the gene matches. Germline CDR1 is KGHDR and CDR2 is SFDVKD. The CDR3 protein is CATSDRSGALMAGEQYF. The CDR3 DNA follows: TGTGCCACCAGTGATAGGAGCGGGGCACTGATGGCTGGCGAGCAGTACTTC.

As DNA, the CDR3 is TGTGCCAGCAACCAGGACAGACAGACTGAAGCTTTCTTT. Translating it yields CASNQDRQTEAFF. The chain couples TRBV6-1 to TRBJ1-1; tentatively, D is TRBD1 (6 bases). The V gene's germline CDR1 is MNHNS and CDR2 SASEGT. V was cut by 7 bases and J by 5 bases, with 14 bases left in between. The CDR3 is 13 residues long.

The gene calls are TRBV19 and TRBJ1-5; 11 positions agree with TRBD1. CDR1 LNHDA and CDR2 SQIVND come from the germline V gene (reference sequence). V dropped 4 bases and J dropped 3; count of bases not matched to a gene: 8. The CDR3 runs 17 residues. The CDR3 nucleotides read TGTGCCAGTAGTAACGGGGACAGGGGGGTGAACAATCAGCCCCAGCATTTT. It translates to CASSNGDRGVNNQPQHF.

The chain has TRBV30 and TRBJ1-5; maybe TRBD1 (5 bases). Trimming stripped 0 bases from V and 3 bases from J, with 9 bases between. There are 14 residues in the CDR3. In germline, CDR1 is GTSNPN, CDR2 SVGIG (reference sequence). The CDR3 nucleotides read TGTGCCTGGAGTGTTGGGGGGAACAATCAGCCCCAGCATTTT. It yields the protein CAWSVGGNNQPQHF.

The chain uses TRBV27 and TRBJ1-2, with unresolved D. Germline V gene lookup returns CDR1 MNHEY and CDR2 SMNVEV (reference sequence). This CDR3 has 13 amino acids. The germline V and J ends were trimmed by 6 bases and 0 bases, with 8 bases remaining between them. The CDR3 DNA reads TGTGCCAGCAGACTTCAAGCTAACTATGGCTACACCTTC. Translating gives CASRLQANYGYTF.

The gene calls are TRBV6-5 and TRBJ2-2; 7 nucleotides match TRBD1. The V segment lost 0 bases and the J segment 5 bases; nucleotides outside the gene matches: 6. Germline loops: CDR1 MNHEY, CDR2 SVGAGI. The CDR3 contains 16 residues. CDR3 nucleotide sequence: TGTGCCAGCAGTTACTCATGGGACAGTTTGACCGGGGAGCTGTTTTTT. This encodes CASSYSWDSLTGELFF.

This clone has just one count. The V call is TRBV4-1, the J call TRBJ2-3, with 12 positions matching TRBD2. V shed 1 base and J 14 bases; nucleotides not matched to a gene: 10. The CDR3 consists of 15 residues. Germline V gene lookup returns CDR1 MGHRA and CDR2 YSYEKL. CDR3 amino acids: CASSQVTVTSGRMYF. The CDR3 coding sequence is TGCGCCAGCAGCCAAGTAACCGTCACTAGCGGGAGGATGTATTTT.

This clone appeared a few times. The chain uses TRBV6-2 or TRBV6-3 and TRBJ1-4; TRBD1 matches at 8 bases. The length of the CDR3 is 18 residues. The V and J ends lost 2 bases and 8 bases, in that order; junction bases with no gene match: 16. Germline CDR1 MNHEY, CDR2 SVGEGT. CDR3 region: CASSYPRSGQGFEEKLFF. The DNA of the CDR3 is TGTGCCAGCAGTTACCCGCGGAGTGGACAGGGATTTGAAGAAAAACTGTTTTTT.

The V gene is TRBV10-1, the J gene TRBJ2-2; no clear D gene. Germline lookup yields CDR1 WNHNN and CDR2 SYGVQD (reference sequence). This CDR3 comprises 16 residues. Trimming shortened V by 0 bases and J by 6 bases, and 14 bases separated the two germline ends. The CDR3 DNA follows: TGCGCCAGCAGTGAGTCGAGGCCAAAACGGTCCGGGGAGCTGTTTTTT. This encodes CASSESRPKRSGELFF.

The chain is built from TRBV11-2 and TRBJ1-3; a weak D match, TRBD1 (6 bases). Per the germline V gene, CDR1 is SGHAT and CDR2 is FQNNGV. The CDR3 loop spans 15 amino acids. V was cut by 5 bases and J by 0 bases, with 11 bases left in between. The DNA for the CDR3 is TGTGCCAGCAGCCCCACAGGGCGCTCTGGAAACACCATATATTTT. Protein product: CASSPTGRSGNTIYF.

The chain links TRBV10-1 to TRBJ1-2; D ambiguous. This CDR3 contains 11 residues. Looked up from germline, CDR1 is WNHNN and CDR2 is SYGVQD (reference sequence). Trimming took off 4 bases at V and 8 bases at J, with 8 bases between the two ends. Here the CDR3 reads CASSGDNGYTF. The CDR3, as DNA: TGCGCCAGCAGTGGAGACAACGGCTACACCTTC.

This chain joins TRBV19 and TRBJ2-7, with D tentatively TRBD1 (6 bases). V was clipped by 3 bases and J by 3 bases, with 9 bases between them. Germline loops: CDR1 LNHDA, CDR2 SQIVND (reference sequence). This CDR3 comprises 13 residues. CDR3 loop: CASSMGHSYEQYF. In DNA, the CDR3 is TGTGCCAGTAGTATGGGACACAGCTACGAGCAGTACTTC.

The chain has TRBV2 and TRBJ2-6; the match to TRBD1 covers 8 bases. Per the germline V gene, CDR1 is SNHLY and CDR2 is FYNNEI. V lost 5 bases, J lost 0 bases, and 15 bases stayed unmatched. The CDR3 spans 20 residues. DNA for the CDR3: TGTGCCAGCAGTTTACTACCACAGGACAGGGATTACTCTGGGGCCAACGTCCTGACTTTC. Protein product: CASSLLPQDRDYSGANVLTF.

This chain links TRBV7-8 with TRBJ2-5; 8 nucleotides agree with TRBD1. CDR3 length: 15 residues. J gave up 5 bases and V 4 bases, and 9 bases lay outside the gene matches. Germline V gene data show CDR1 as SGHVS and CDR2 as FQNEAQ. The DNA of the CDR3 is TGTGCCAGCAGCTCCCAACCCGACAGGGGCGAGACCCAGTACTTC. Translation: CASSSQPDRGETQYF.

The chain has TRBV9 and TRBJ2-1; D is undetermined. Germline V gene data show CDR1 as SGDLS and CDR2 as YYNGEE. V lost 7 bases and J 0 bases, leaving 11 bases between the germline ends. The CDR3 sequence is 14 residues long. Written as DNA, the CDR3 is TGTGCCAGCGCCGCGGCTGGCTCCTACAATGAGCAGTTCTTC. Translating gives CASAAAGSYNEQFF. The variable domain in full, completed from reference TRBV9 and TRBJ2-1, reads DSGVTQTPKHLITATGQRVTLRCSPRSGDLSVYWYQQSLDQGLQFLIQYYNGEERAKGNILERFSAQQFPDLHSELNLSSLELGDSALYFCASAAAGSYNEQFFGPGTRLTVL.

The V and J genes are TRBV14 and TRBJ2-7; 10 bases align to TRBD2. CDR1 and CDR2 from the germline V gene are SGHDN and FVKESK. This CDR3 is 16 amino acids long. Trimming removed 0 bases from V and 3 bases from J; junction bases left unmatched: 5. The CDR3 reads CASSQDRSSGSYEQYF. As DNA, the CDR3 is TGTGCCAGCAGCCAAGATCGATCTAGCGGGAGCTACGAGCAGTACTTC. The full variable domain, its missing parts supplied by reference TRBV14 and TRBJ2-7, is EAGVTQFPSHSVIEKGQTVTLRCDPISGHDNLYWYRRVMGKEIKFLLHFVKESKQDESGMPNNRFLAERTGGTYSTLKVQPAELEDSGVYFCASSQDRSSGSYEQYFGPGTRLTVT.

V usage is TRBV7-2 and J usage is TRBJ2-7; D gene unclear. This CDR3 has 12 residues. V was cut by 5 bases and J by 1 base, with 6 bases left in between. Germline assignment: CDR1 SGHTA and CDR2 FQGNSA. The CDR3 sequence: CASSHQSYEQYF. CDR3 DNA sequence: TGTGCCAGCAGCCACCAGTCCTACGAGCAGTACTTC.

The rearrangement links TRBV7-2 to TRBJ2-5; 8 nucleotides align to TRBD2. CDR3 length equals 14 residues. Germline trimming cut 3 bases from V and 5 bases from J; bases unmatched to any gene: 5. Germline CDR1 reads SGHTA; CDR2 reads FQGNSA. CDR3 in DNA: TGTGCCAGCAGCTTGGGCGGGAGGCAGGAGACCCAGTACTTC. Amino acid sequence: CASSLGGRQETQYF.

The chain joins TRBV29-1 to TRBJ2-7; tentative D call: TRBD2 (7 bases). The V gene's germline CDR1 is SQVTM and CDR2 ANQGSEA. V was shortened by 3 bases and J by 0 bases, with 12 bases between the two germline ends. The CDR3 runs 14 residues. In DNA form, the CDR3 reads TGCAGCGTTGAGGGAGGGGGGAGCTCCTACGAGCAGTACTTC. Translation gives CSVEGGGSSYEQYF.

The gene calls are TRBV29-1 and TRBJ1-2; 11 bases align to TRBD1. CDR1 and CDR2 from the germline V gene are SQVTM and ANQGSEA. V trimming: 6 bases; J trimming: 3 bases; junction bases outside the gene matches: 3. This CDR3 is built from 13 residues. CDR3 protein: CSVGGQGDYGYTF. The CDR3 DNA is TGCAGCGTGGGGGGACAGGGGGACTATGGCTACACCTTC.

The rearrangement joins TRBV11-2 to TRBJ2-5, with a weak D call TRBD1 (6 bases). The germline V and J ends were trimmed by 3 bases and 3 bases, with 8 bases remaining between them. CDR1 and CDR2 from the germline V gene are SGHAT and FQNNGV. The CDR3 has 13 amino acids. CDR3 amino acids: CASSFEGEETQYF. As DNA, the CDR3 is TGTGCCAGCAGCTTCGAGGGGGAAGAGACCCAGTACTTC.

This chain connects TRBV14 to TRBJ1-1; D possibly corresponds to TRBD1 (6 bases). V was shortened by 6 bases and J by 1 base, with 18 bases between the two germline ends. Per germline, CDR1 SGHDN and CDR2 FVKESK. The CDR3 sequence is 16 residues long. CDR3 sequence reads: CASSRIEWTENTEAFF. CDR3 DNA: TGTGCCAGCAGTCGAATAGAATGGACAGAGAACACTGAAGCTTTCTTT.

The genes are TRBV4-3 and TRBJ2-1, with 9 bases fitting TRBD2. Trimming at V came to 4 bases and at J to 5 bases, leaving 6 bases not matched to a gene. CDR3 length: 15 residues. The germline CDR1 and CDR2 sequences are LGHNA and YSLEER. The CDR3 region is CASSLQLAGHNEQFF. The CDR3 region has the DNA TGCGCCAGCAGCCTACAACTAGCGGGCCACAATGAGCAGTTCTTC.

The genes are TRBV11-3 and TRBJ1-2; 8 bases align to TRBD1. Looked up from germline, CDR1 is SGHNT and CDR2 is YENEEA. This CDR3 contains 14 residues. J lost 5 bases, V lost 5 bases, and 7 bases had no gene match. CDR3 residues: CASSLRDRPYGYTF. As DNA, the CDR3 is TGTGCCAGCAGCCTCCGGGACAGGCCGTATGGCTACACCTTC.

V usage is TRBV11-3 and J usage is TRBJ2-5; a weak D match, TRBD2 (6 bases). The CDR3 has 14 residues. Germline V gene sequence: CDR1 SGHNT, CDR2 YENEEA. V was trimmed by 7 bases and J by 0 bases, leaving 12 bases between them. CDR3 region: CASNKPGDQETQYF. Here the CDR3 DNA reads TGTGCCAGCAACAAACCGGGAGACCAAGAGACCCAGTACTTC.

The rearrangement links TRBV12-3 or TRBV12-4 to TRBJ1-5; D is perhaps TRBD1 (5 bases). CDR3 size: 13 residues. The ends were cut back, 7 bases at V and 2 bases at J, with 9 bases in the middle. DNA of the CDR3: TGTGCCAGCACCCCGGGGGGCAATCAGCCCCAGCATTTT. It encodes CASTPGGNQPQHF.